This T cell receptor beta chain came from a study of T cells expressing NK-cell markers. Study-level information: It was from sorted CD3+CD56+NKG2C+, CD3+CD56+NKG2C- and CD3+CD56-NKG2C+ T cells that TCR beta repertoires came. Findings and limits, study-wide: The contribution of dominant NKG2C+ clonotypes to CD8+ T cells in roughly six donors was roughly 1.0-7.5%.

TCRdb reprocessed the 5' RACE reads, with one entry per CDR3 protein and no DNA. The sample data list approximately 380,000 distinct CDR3 sequences. As to this clonotype: As yet, its antigen is unknown.

This sequence was found in a man between 18 and 69 years old in good health. The sequencing sample was made of blood T cells: a sorted CD56 or NKG2C T cell subset, CD4+ or CD8+ T cells, or bulk PBMC T cells (not recorded which).

The CDR3: CASSSSGGGSGTQYF. The V gene is TRBV7-2, the J gene TRBJ2-3. The CDR3 contains 15 residues. Germline V gene sequence: CDR1 SGHTA, CDR2 FQGNSA.